The 15 T cell receptor beta chains reported below all come from one sample, sequenced in a study of T cells in Graves' hyperthyroidism and ophthalmopathy. Amplified TCR beta CDR3 regions derived from RNA transcripts. The study used the HTBI primer set for a first-round RT-PCR of the TCR CDR3. TCRdb re-called the multiplex PCR reads through MiXCR, storing one row per CDR3 protein. The sample includes 750,000 to 950,000 distinct CDR3 sequences, over 35% of them seen just once. The sequencing input was blood. The source is a young man with Graves' hyperthyroidism.

This clonotype was found a few times. The gene calls are TRBV14 and TRBJ1-1; D possibly corresponds to TRBD1 (5 bases). The CDR3 is 18 residues long. With 2 bases removed from V and 7 bases from J, the gap between germline ends came to 26 bases. Germline CDR1 is SGHDN and CDR2 is FVKESK. The CDR3 here is CASSQLPQEGLYMDEAFF. CDR3 nucleotide sequence: TGTGCCAGCAGCCAACTCCCCCAGGAGGGGCTGTATATGGATGAAGCTTTCTTT.

The chain links TRBV9 to TRBJ1-4, with D tentatively TRBD1 (6 bases). The CDR3 runs 15 residues. V gave up 7 bases and J gave up 5 bases, with 18 bases separating them. The germline V gene has CDR1 SGDLS and CDR2 YYNGEE. CDR3 sequence (DNA): TGTGCCAGCTCGCCGCTAGGGGGACTGAATGAAAAACTGTTTTTT. The encoded protein is CASSPLGGLNEKLFF.

This clonotype came up a few times. The chain combines TRBV27 with TRBJ2-5; perhaps TRBD1 as D (7 bases). The CDR3 runs 15 residues. Germline CDR1 reads MNHEY; CDR2 reads SMNVEV (reference sequence). Trimming pared 5 bases from V and 1 base from J, leaving 14 bases between. CDR3 region: CASSVQGGLQETQYF. CDR3 bases: TGTGCCAGCAGTGTTCAGGGGGGACTCCAAGAGACCCAGTACTTC.

There are many counts of this clonotype. The chain uses TRBV10-3 and TRBJ1-1; the D gene is possibly TRBD1 (6 bases). CDR3 size: 15 residues. Germline V gene data show CDR1 as ENHRY and CDR2 as SYGVKD. Trimming stripped 6 bases from V and 6 bases from J, with 20 bases between. CDR3 nucleotide sequence: TGTGCCATCAGGGGGGCACAGGCCAGAGACTCTGAAGCTTTCTTT. It translates to CAIRGAQARDSEAFF.

Points on this clonotype: This could be a read error, since a much larger clone is one nucleotide away. The chain recombines TRBV7-3 with TRBJ2-6; no reliable D call. V was trimmed by 5 bases and J by 0 bases, leaving 11 bases between them. Germline values: CDR1 SGHTA, CDR2 FQGTGA. This CDR3 comprises 16 residues. DNA of the CDR3: TGTGCCAGCAGCCCCAGACTCGCCTCTGGGGCCAACGTCCTGACTTTC. Its protein product is CASSPRLASGANVLTF.

This clonotype was recorded at least ten times. This chain connects TRBV7-2 to TRBJ1-1; no clear D. The germline V and J ends were trimmed by 1 base and 5 bases, with 11 bases remaining between them. The germline CDR1 and CDR2 sequences are SGHTA and FQGNSA. The CDR3 sequence is 14 residues long. CDR3 bases: TGTGCCAGCAGCTTAGTAGAGGGAGGGACTGAAGCTTTCTTT. Its protein is CASSLVEGGTEAFF. Supplemented by reference TRBV7-2 and TRBJ1-1, the full variable domain reads GAGVSQSPSNKVTEKGKDVELRCDPISGHTALYWYRQSLGQGLEFLIYFQGNSAPDKSGLPSDRFSAERTGGSVSTLTIQRTQQEDSAVYLCASSLVEGGTEAFFGQGTRLTVV.

Ten or more counts support this clonotype. The genes are TRBV20-1 and TRBJ2-7; possibly TRBD1 or TRBD2 for D (5 bases each). This CDR3 contains 12 residues. Germline V gives CDR1 DFQATT, CDR2 SNEGSKA (reference sequence). The ends were cut back, 3 bases at V and 6 bases at J, with 12 bases in the middle. In DNA form, the CDR3 reads TGCAGTGCTAGGGGTACGGGGCTCGAGCAGTACTTC. This sequence encodes CSARGTGLEQYF.

The rearrangement joins TRBV19 to TRBJ1-5; TRBD1 matches 7 bases. Germline loops: CDR1 LNHDA, CDR2 SQIVND (reference sequence). This CDR3 has 17 amino acids. Trimming took 6 bases from V and 2 from J; bases not matched to a gene: 13. The CDR3 loop is CASSPGQKIKGNQPQHF. In nucleotides, the CDR3 is TGTGCCAGTAGCCCGGGACAGAAAATTAAAGGCAATCAGCCCCAGCATTTT. Together with reference TRBV19 and TRBJ1-5, the CDR3 gives the full variable domain: DGGITQSPKYLFRKEGQNVTLSCEQNLNHDAMYWYRQDPGQGLRLIYYSQIVNDFQKGDIAEGYSVSREKKESFPLTVTSAQKNPTAFYLCASSPGQKIKGNQPQHFGDGTRLSIL.

Notes on this clonotype: One end of the junction is discordant with germline, which a read error may explain. V usage is TRBV2 and J usage is TRBJ1-1; perhaps TRBD1 as D (6 bases). The CDR3 has 12 amino acids. Germline V gives CDR1 SNHLY, CDR2 FYNNEI. CDR3 coding DNA: TGCGCCAGCAGCCAAGGGGGGATACGTCTTTTCTTT. It yields the protein CASSQGGIRLFF.

V is TRBV2 and J is TRBJ1-2; D uncertain. The germline V gene has CDR1 SNHLY and CDR2 FYNNEI. The V end lost 7 bases, the J end lost 3 bases, and 12 bases lay between the germline ends. The CDR3 runs to 13 residues. CDR3 in amino acids: CASKADGDYGYTF. The CDR3 region has the DNA TGTGCCAGCAAGGCTGACGGAGACTATGGCTACACCTTC.

The chain uses TRBV19 and TRBJ1-2; D possibly corresponds to TRBD1 (5 bases). Trimming took 5 bases from V and 6 from J, leaving 25 bases between them. The CDR3 contains 17 residues. CDR1 and CDR2 (germline): LNHDA, SQIVND (reference sequence). This chain's CDR3 is CASSPPGSKGAINGYTF. The CDR3 DNA reads TGTGCCAGTAGTCCCCCCGGGAGCAAAGGGGCGATAAATGGCTACACCTTC.

The V and J genes are TRBV5-8 and TRBJ1-5; D unresolved. This CDR3 has 15 amino acids. Between the trimmed V and J ends, which lost 2 bases and 4 bases, there was a span of 13 bases. Germline V gives CDR1 SGHTS, CDR2 YDEGEE. The CDR3 reads CASSFWGGRNQPQHF. DNA for the CDR3: TGTGCCAGCAGCTTTTGGGGTGGACGAAATCAGCCCCAGCATTTT.

This clonotype was detected ten times or more. The gene calls are TRBV2 and TRBJ2-2; D gene ambiguous. The CDR3 runs 14 residues. Germline V gene data show CDR1 as SNHLY and CDR2 as FYNNEI. Trimming left V 6 bases short and J 0 bases short, with 8 bases between. CDR3 DNA sequence: TGTGCCAGCAGCCCTACCGCGAACACCGGGGAGCTGTTTTTT. Encoded protein: CASSPTANTGELFF.

This clonotype was observed at least ten times. V and J are TRBV5-1 and TRBJ1-2; D may be TRBD1 (6 bases). Deletions cut 0 bases from V and 0 bases from J, with 9 bases between. Germline values: CDR1 SGHRS, CDR2 YFSETQ. This CDR3 is built from 15 residues. The CDR3 here is CASSLAAGANYGYTF. CDR3 DNA sequence: TGCGCCAGCAGCTTGGCCGCAGGGGCTAACTATGGCTACACCTTC. The whole variable domain, filled in from reference TRBV5-1 and TRBJ1-2, reads KAGVTQTPRYLIKTRGQQVTLSCSPISGHRSVSWYQQTPGQGLQFLFEYFSETQRNKGNFPGRFSGRQFSNSRSEMNVSTLELGDSALYLCASSLAAGANYGYTFGSGTRLTVV.

This clonotype appeared a single time. V usage is TRBV10-3 and J usage is TRBJ2-7, with 12 bases lining up with TRBD2. V lost 3 bases to trimming and J lost 6 bases; unmatched junction nucleotides: 9. Germline V gene sequence: CDR1 ENHRY, CDR2 SYGVKD. The CDR3 extends over 16 amino acids. This CDR3 reads CAISDPLAGGRPEQYF. CDR3 DNA: TGTGCCATCAGTGATCCCCTAGCGGGGGGGCGTCCCGAGCAGTACTTC.